The T cell receptor beta chain under discussion was sequenced for a study of T cell repertoires in cytomegalovirus infection. Points from the study as a whole: Accumulated public TCR beta family frequency recognized individuals carrying CMV together with the relevant HLA.

V was clipped by 0 bases and J by 2 bases, with 14 bases between them. The CDR3 runs 17 residues. Per the germline V gene, CDR1 is LGHNA and CDR2 is YSLEER. On this clonotype: Its target is unknown.

Each CDR3 protein gets one entry after TCRdb re-called the reads with MiXCR. The table records about 570,000 distinct CDR3 sequences, 35% to 50% of them present only once. The material sequenced was cultured PBMCs, taken from culture after CMV antigen stimulation. This TCR derives from a human donor in good health (CMV status not recorded). Some clones in this sample may be carry-over from other donors' samples. This sequence joins TRBV4-3 and TRBJ2-1; a possible D gene is TRBD2 (6 bases). Written as DNA, the CDR3 is TGCGCCAGCAGCCAAGATCCGAGGAGGGAGGCCTACAATGAGCAGTTCTTC. It encodes CASSQDPRREAYNEQFF.